This TCR beta chain was documented in a study of tumor-infiltrating lymphocytes in primary liver carcinoma. About this clonotype: The junction shows a germline mismatch at one end, possibly a read error.

Germline lookup yields CDR1 MRHNA and CDR2 SNTAGT. This CDR3 spans 13 amino acids. TCR beta cDNA was made from 400 to 500 ng total RNA with a constant-region primer. Slightly modified ARM-PCR with three nested multiplex PCR rounds yielded TCR beta libraries. Forward primers for TRBV1-TRBV30 and a C-beta reverse primer served the first two PCR rounds, at about 10 cycles each. TCRdb re-called the multiplex PCR reads with MiXCR, one entry per CDR3 protein. The data contain approximately 37,000 distinct CDR3 sequences, roughly 80% of them singletons. Co-extraction of RNA and DNA was performed on about 20-33 mg of unsorted bulk tissue.

The receptor's source is a man aged 35 to 55 with primary liver carcinoma and hepatitis B virus infection. The chain carries TRBV6-4 and TRBJ2-2; D is undetermined. The sequenced sample was liver tumor tissue from sampling region 4. As for subset: tumor region T4, right-lateral pole. The CDR3 nucleotides read TGTGCCATCAGTGGAAGTTCCACCTGGGAGCTGTTTTTT. Residues: CAISGSSTWELFF.